This T cell receptor beta chain was sequenced in a study of blood T cell repertoires in COVID-19. Whole-study context: Some COVID-19 samples were acute and others convalescent; all came from the United States, Italy and Spain. Sources were T cells, B-cell-depleted T cells, or PBMCs; the material itself was cDNA or gDNA.

Clones were sequenced by immunoSEQ multiplex PCR, and TCRdb holds only the in-frame ones, with some missing. The sample contains fewer than 150,000 clones, around 79% of which appear only once. CDR1 is MNHNY and CDR2 is SVGAGI in the germline V gene (reference sequence). Trimming cost V 6 bases and J 1 base; bases outside gene matches: 5. The CDR3 totals 14 residues. Sequenced material: peripheral blood. This chain connects TRBV6-6 to TRBJ2-5; 7 bases map to TRBD2. The sequence derives from an elderly man with acute or convalescent COVID-19. The DNA for the CDR3 is TGTGCCAGCAGCCCGGGGGGAGCCCAAGAGACCCAGTACTTC. Its translation: CASSPGGAQETQYF.